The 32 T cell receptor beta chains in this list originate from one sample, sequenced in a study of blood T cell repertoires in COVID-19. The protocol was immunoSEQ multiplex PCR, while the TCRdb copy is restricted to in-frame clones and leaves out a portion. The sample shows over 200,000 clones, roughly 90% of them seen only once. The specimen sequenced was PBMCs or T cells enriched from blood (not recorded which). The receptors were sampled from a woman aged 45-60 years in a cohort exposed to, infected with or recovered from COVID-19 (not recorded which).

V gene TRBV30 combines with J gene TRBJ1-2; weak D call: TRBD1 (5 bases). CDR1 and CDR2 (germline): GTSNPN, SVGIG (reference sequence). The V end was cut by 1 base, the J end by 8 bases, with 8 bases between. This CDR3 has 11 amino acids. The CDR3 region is CAWSEGAGYTF. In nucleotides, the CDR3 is TGTGCCTGGAGTGAAGGGGCAGGCTACACCTTC.

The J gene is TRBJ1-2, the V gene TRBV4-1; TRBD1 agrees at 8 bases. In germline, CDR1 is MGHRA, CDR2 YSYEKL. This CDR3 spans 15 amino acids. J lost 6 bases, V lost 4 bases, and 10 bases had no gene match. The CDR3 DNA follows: TGCGCCAGCAGCCGACAGAGGACAGGGCTTGATGGCTACACCTTC. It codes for CASSRQRTGLDGYTF.

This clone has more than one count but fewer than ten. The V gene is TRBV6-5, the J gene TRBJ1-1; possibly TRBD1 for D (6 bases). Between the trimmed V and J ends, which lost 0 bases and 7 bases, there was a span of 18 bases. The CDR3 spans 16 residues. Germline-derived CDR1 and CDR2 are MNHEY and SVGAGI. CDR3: CASSYSIGTLKIEAFF. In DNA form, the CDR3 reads TGTGCCAGCAGTTACTCGATTGGGACACTCAAAATTGAAGCTTTCTTT.

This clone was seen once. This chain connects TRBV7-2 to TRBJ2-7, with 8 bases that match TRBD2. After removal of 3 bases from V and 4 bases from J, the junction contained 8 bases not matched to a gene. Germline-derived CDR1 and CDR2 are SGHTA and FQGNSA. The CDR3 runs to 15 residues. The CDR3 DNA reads TGTGCCAGCAGCTTGGGCGCGGGGGGCGGTTACGAGCAGTACTTC. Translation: CASSLGAGGGYEQYF. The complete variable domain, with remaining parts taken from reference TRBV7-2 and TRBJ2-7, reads GAGVSQSPSNKVTEKGKDVELRCDPISGHTALYWYRQSLGQGLEFLIYFQGNSAPDKSGLPSDRFSAERTGGSVSTLTIQRTQQEDSAVYLCASSLGAGGGYEQYFGPGTRLTVT.

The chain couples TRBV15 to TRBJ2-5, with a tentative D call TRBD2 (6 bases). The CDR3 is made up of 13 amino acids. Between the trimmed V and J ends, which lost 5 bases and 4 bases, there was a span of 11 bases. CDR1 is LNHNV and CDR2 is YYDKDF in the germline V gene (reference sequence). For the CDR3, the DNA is TGTGCCACCAGCCCCCACGGGGGAGAGACCCAGTACTTC. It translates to CATSPHGGETQYF.

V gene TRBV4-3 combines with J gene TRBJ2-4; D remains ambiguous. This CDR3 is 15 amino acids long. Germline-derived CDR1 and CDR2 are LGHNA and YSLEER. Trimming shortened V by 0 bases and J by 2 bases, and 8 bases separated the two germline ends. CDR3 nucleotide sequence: TGCGCCAGCAGCCAAGATCTCGGTACCAAAAACATTCAGTACTTC. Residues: CASSQDLGTKNIQYF.

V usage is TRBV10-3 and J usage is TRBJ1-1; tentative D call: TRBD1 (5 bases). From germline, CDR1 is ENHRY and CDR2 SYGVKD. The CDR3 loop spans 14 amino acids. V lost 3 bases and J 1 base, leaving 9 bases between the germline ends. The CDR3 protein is CAISDRGENTEAFF. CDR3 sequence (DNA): TGTGCCATCAGTGATCGGGGGGAGAACACTGAAGCTTTCTTT.

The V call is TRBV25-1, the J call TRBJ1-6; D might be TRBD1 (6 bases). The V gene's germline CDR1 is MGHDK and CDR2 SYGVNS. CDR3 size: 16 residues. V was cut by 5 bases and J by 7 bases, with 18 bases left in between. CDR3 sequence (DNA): TGTGCCAGCAGTCTCGAGGGGGGGCCTTTGAATTCACCCCTCCACTTT. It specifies CASSLEGGPLNSPLHF.

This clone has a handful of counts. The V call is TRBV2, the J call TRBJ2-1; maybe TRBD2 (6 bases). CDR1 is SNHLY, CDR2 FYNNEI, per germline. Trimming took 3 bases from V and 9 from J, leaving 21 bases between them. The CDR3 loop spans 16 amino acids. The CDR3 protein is CASSDLGTLSGGEQFF. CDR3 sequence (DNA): TGTGCCAGCAGTGACCTCGGGACTCTCAGTGGGGGTGAGCAGTTCTTC.

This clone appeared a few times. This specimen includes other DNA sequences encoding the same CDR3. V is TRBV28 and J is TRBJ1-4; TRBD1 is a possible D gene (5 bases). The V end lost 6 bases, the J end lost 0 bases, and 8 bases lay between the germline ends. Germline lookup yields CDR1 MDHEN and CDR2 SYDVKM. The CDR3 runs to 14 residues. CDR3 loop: CASSSGSTNEKLFF. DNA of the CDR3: TGTGCCAGCAGCTCAGGGTCAACTAATGAAAAACTGTTTTTT.

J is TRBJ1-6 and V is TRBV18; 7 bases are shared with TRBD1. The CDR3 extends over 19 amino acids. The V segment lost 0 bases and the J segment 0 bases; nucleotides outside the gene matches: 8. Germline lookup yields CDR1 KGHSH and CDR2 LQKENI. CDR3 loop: CASSPPDRAPSSYNSPLHF. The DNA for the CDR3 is TGTGCCAGCTCACCACCCGACAGGGCTCCGAGCTCCTATAATTCACCCCTCCACTTT.

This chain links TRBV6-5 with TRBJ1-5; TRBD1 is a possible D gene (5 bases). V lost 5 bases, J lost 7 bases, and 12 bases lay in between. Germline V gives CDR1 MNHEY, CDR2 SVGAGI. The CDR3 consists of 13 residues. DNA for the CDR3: TGTGCCAGCAGTCAGGGCCAAAGGCAGCCCCAGCATTTT. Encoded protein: CASSQGQRQPQHF.

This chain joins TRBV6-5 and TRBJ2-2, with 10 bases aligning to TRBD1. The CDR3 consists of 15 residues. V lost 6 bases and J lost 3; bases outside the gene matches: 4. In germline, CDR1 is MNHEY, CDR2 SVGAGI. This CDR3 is CASRAGTGDTGELFF. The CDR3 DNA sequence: TGTGCCAGCAGGGCCGGGACAGGGGACACCGGGGAGCTGTTTTTT.

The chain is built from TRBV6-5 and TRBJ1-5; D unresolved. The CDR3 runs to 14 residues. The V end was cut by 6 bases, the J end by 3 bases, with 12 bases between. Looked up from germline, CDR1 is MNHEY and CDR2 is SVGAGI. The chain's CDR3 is CASRSLSVNQPQHF. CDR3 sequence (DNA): TGTGCCAGCAGGTCCCTCTCGGTCAATCAGCCCCAGCATTTT.

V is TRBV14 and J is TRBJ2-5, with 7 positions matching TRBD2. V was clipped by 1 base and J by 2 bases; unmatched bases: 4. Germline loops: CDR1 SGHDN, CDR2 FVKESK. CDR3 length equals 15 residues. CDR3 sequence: CASSQVNSGQETQYF. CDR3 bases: TGTGCCAGCAGCCAAGTCAATAGCGGGCAAGAGACCCAGTACTTC.

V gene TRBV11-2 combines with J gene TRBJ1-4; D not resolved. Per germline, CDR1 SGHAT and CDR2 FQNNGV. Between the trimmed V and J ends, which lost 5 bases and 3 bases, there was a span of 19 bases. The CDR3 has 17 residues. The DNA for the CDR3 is TGTGCCAGCAGCCAATCGAGGGAGCCCCGGGCTAATGAAAAACTGTTTTTT. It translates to CASSQSREPRANEKLFF.

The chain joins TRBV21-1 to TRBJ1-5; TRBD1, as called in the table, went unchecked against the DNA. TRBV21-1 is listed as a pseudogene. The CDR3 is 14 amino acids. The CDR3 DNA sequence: TGTGCCAGCAGGGGGGCAGGGGTCGATCAGCCCCAGCATTTT. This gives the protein CASRGAGVDQPQHF.

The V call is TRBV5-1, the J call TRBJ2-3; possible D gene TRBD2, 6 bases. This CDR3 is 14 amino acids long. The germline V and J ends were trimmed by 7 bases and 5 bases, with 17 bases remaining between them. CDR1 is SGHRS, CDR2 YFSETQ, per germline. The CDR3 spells CASRAGGEVDTQYF. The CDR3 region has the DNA TGCGCCAGCCGCGCTGGCGGGGAAGTAGATACGCAGTATTTT.

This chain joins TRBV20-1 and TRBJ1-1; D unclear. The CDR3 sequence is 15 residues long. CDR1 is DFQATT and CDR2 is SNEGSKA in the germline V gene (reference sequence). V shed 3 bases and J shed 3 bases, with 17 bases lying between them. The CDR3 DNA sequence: TGCAGTGCTAGTGGCCGCTATCTTCGGGACACTGAAGCTTTCTTT. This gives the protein CSASGRYLRDTEAFF.

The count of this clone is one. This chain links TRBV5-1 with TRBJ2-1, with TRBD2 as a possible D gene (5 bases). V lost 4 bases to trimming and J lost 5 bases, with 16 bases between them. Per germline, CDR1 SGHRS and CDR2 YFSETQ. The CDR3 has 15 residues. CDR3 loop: CASSIERAPHNEQFF. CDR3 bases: TGCGCCAGCAGCATTGAGAGGGCCCCACACAATGAGCAGTTCTTC. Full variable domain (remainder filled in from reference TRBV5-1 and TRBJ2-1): KAGVTQTPRYLIKTRGQQVTLSCSPISGHRSVSWYQQTPGQGLQFLFEYFSETQRNKGNFPGRFSGRQFSNSRSEMNVSTLELGDSALYLCASSIERAPHNEQFFGPGTRLTVL.

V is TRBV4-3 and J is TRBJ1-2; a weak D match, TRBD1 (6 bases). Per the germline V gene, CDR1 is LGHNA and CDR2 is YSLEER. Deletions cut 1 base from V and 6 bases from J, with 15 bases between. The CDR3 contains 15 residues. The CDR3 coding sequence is TGCGCCAGCAGCCAAGGACCACAGGGTGGGGATGGCTACACCTTC. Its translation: CASSQGPQGGDGYTF.

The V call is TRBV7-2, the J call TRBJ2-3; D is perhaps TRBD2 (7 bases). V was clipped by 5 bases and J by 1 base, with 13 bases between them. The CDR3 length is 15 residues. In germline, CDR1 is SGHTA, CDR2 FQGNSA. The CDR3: CASSATGRGTDTQYF. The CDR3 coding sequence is TGTGCCAGCAGCGCCACAGGGAGGGGCACAGATACGCAGTATTTT.

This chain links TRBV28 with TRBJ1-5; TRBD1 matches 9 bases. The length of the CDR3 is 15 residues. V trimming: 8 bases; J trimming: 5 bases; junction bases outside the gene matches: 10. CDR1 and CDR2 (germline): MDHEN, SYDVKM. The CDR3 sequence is CASPPGQGIYQPQHF. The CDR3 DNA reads TGTGCCAGCCCGCCGGGACAGGGAATTTATCAGCCCCAGCATTTT.

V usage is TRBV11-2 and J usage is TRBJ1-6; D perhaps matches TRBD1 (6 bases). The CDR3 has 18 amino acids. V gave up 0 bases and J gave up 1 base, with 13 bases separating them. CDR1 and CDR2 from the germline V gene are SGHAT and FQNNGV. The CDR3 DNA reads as TGTGCCAGCAGCTTAGACAGGGGTCTTCTGTCCTATAATTCACCCCTCCACTTT. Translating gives CASSLDRGLLSYNSPLHF.

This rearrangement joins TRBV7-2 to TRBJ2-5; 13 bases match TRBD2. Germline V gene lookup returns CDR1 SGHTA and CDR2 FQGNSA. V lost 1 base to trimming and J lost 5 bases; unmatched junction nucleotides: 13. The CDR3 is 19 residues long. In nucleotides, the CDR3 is TGTGCCAGCAGCTTAGAACTAGCGGGGGGGCCCCCCTTAGTGGAGACCCAGTACTTC. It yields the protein CASSLELAGGPPLVETQYF. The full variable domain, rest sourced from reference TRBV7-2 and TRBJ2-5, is GAGVSQSPSNKVTEKGKDVELRCDPISGHTALYWYRQSLGQGLEFLIYFQGNSAPDKSGLPSDRFSAERTGGSVSTLTIQRTQQEDSAVYLCASSLELAGGPPLVETQYFGPGTRLLVL.

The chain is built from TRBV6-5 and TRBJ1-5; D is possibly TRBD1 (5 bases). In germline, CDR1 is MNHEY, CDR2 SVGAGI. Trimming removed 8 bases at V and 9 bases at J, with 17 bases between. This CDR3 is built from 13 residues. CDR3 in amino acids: CASADTAWGPQHF. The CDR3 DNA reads TGTGCCAGCGCGGACACGGCCTGGGGGCCCCAGCATTTT.

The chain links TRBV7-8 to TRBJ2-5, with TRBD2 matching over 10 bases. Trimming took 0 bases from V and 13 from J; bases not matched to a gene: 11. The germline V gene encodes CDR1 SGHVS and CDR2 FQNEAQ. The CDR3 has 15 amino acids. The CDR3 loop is CASSLATAGGARGYF. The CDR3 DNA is TGTGCCAGCAGCTTAGCGACAGCGGGGGGGGCCAGGGGGTACTTC.

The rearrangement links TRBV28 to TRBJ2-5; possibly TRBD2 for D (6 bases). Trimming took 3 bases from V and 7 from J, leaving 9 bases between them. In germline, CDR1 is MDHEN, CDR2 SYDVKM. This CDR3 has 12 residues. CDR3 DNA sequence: TGTGCCAGCAGTTTGCGGGGAGGGACCCAGTACTTC. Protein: CASSLRGGTQYF.

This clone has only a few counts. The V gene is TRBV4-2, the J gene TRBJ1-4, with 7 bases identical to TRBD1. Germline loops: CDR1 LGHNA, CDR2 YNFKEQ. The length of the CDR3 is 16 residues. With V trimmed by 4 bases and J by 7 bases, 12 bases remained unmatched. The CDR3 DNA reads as TGTGCCAGCAGCCGAATAACTGACAGGGTCGGTGAAAAACTGTTTTTT. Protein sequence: CASSRITDRVGEKLFF.

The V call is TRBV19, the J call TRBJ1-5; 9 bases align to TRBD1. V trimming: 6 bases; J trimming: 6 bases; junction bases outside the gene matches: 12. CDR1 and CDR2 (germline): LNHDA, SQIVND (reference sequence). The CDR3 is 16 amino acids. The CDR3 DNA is TGTGCCAGTAGAAAACTGCTTGGGACAGGGATTCAGCCCCAGCATTTT. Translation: CASRKLLGTGIQPQHF.

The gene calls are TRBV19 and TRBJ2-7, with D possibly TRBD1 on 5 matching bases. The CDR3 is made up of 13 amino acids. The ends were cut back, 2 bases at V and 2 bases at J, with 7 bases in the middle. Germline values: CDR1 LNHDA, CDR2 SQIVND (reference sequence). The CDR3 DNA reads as TGTGCCAGTAGTATACAGGGAACCTACGAGCAGTACTTC. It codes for CASSIQGTYEQYF.

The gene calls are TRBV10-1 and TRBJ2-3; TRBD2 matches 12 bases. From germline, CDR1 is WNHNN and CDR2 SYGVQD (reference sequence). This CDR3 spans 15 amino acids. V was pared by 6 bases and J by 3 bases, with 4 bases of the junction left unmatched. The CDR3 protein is CASSHGLAGTDTQYF. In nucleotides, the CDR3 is TGCGCCAGCAGCCATGGACTAGCGGGAACAGATACGCAGTATTTT.